The rows below give T cell receptor beta chains drawn from one sample of a study of blood T cells in healthy people across ages. TCRdb fed the 5' RACE reads into MiXCR, producing one record per CDR3 protein. Of about 1,400,000 distinct CDR3 sequences in the sample, 42% were seen once. Sequences were obtained from blood. The receptors were gathered from a woman younger than 30 in good health. The conserved cysteine and the conserved F or W are not part of the CDR3 here.

v_gene: TRBV20-1; j_gene: TRBJ2-7; CDR3aa: SAPPSGPFSEQY
v_gene: TRBV20-1; j_gene: TRBJ1-2; CDR3aa: SVRAGGANYGYT
v_gene: TRBV21-1; j_gene: TRBJ2-6; CDR3aa: ASSKMGTSVSGANVLT
v_gene: TRBV7-8; j_gene: TRBJ2-1; CDR3aa: ASSSHRGVGNEQF
v_gene: TRBV30; j_gene: TRBJ2-1; CDR3aa: AWSVTGSLDNEQF
v_gene: TRBV10-3; j_gene: TRBJ2-1; CDR3aa: AISEGRERGDEQF
v_gene: TRBV6-1; j_gene: TRBJ2-1; CDR3aa: ASSSARGSYNERF
v_gene: TRBV14; j_gene: TRBJ1-2; CDR3aa: ASSQAPFRGAYYGHT
v_gene: TRBV29-1; j_gene: TRBJ1-2; CDR3aa: SVEDPTAGYT
v_gene: TRBV7-6; j_gene: TRBJ2-2; CDR3aa: ASSLDFRRGGTGNTGELF
v_gene: TRBV7-2; j_gene: TRBJ2-5; CDR3aa: ASSLSGRAYNEQY
v_gene: TRBV20-1; j_gene: TRBJ2-1; CDR3aa: SALRTADEQF
v_gene: TRBV7-3; j_gene: TRBJ2-1; CDR3aa: ASSFTGLDNEQF
v_gene: TRBV20-1; j_gene: TRBJ2-5; CDR3aa: SATRTSGVGTQY
v_gene: TRBV20-1; j_gene: TRBJ2-3; CDR3aa: SAREPLGLSTDTQY
v_gene: TRBV5-5; j_gene: TRBJ1-1; CDR3aa: ASSLGGITMNTEAF
v_gene: TRBV20-1; j_gene: TRBJ2-3; CDR3aa: SADTSTGTDTQY
v_gene: TRBV4-1; j_gene: TRBJ2-3; CDR3aa: ASSQGIAESTDTQY
v_gene: TRBV4-1; j_gene: TRBJ1-1; CDR3aa: ASRRQGATEAF
v_gene: TRBV6-6; j_gene: TRBJ2-1; CDR3aa: ASSSLVGGFRDEQF
v_gene: TRBV7-9; j_gene: TRBJ2-1; CDR3aa: ASSSRDFSYNEQF
v_gene: TRBV19; j_gene: TRBJ1-6; CDR3aa: ASSIGDTPLH
v_gene: TRBV5-1; j_gene: TRBJ2-7; CDR3aa: ASSSRAVGDEQY
v_gene: TRBV6-5; j_gene: TRBJ2-7; CDR3aa: ASKIPKGNEQY
v_gene: TRBV5-1; j_gene: TRBJ1-1; CDR3aa: ASSLAENTEAF
v_gene: TRBV29-1; j_gene: TRBJ2-3; CDR3aa: SVKTGTDTQY
v_gene: TRBV6-1; j_gene: TRBJ2-3; CDR3aa: ASKKGQGGADTQY
v_gene: TRBV20-1; j_gene: TRBJ2-7; CDR3aa: SAGTGTAYEQY
v_gene: TRBV2; j_gene: TRBJ1-1; CDR3aa: ASRSMGGMNTEAF
v_gene: TRBV10-3; j_gene: TRBJ2-3; CDR3aa: AITLGGSTDTQY